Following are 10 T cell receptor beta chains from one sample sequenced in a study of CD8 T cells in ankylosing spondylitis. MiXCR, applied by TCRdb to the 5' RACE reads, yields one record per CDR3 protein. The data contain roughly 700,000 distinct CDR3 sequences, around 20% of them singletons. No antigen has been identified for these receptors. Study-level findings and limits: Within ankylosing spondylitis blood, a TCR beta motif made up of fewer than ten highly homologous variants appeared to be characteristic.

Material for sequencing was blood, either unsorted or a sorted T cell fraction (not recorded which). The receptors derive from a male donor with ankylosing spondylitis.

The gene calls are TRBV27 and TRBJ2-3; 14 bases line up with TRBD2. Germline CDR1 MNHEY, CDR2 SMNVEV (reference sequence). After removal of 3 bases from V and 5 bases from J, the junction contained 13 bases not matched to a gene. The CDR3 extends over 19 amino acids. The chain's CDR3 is CASSFRFPGLAGEGDTQYF. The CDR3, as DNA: TGTGCCAGCAGTTTTCGCTTTCCGGGACTAGCGGGAGAGGGAGATACGCAGTATTTT.

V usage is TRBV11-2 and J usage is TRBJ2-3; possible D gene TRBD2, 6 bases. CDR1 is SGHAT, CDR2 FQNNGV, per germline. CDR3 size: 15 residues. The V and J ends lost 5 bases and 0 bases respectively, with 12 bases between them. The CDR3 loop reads CASSGGWTSTDTQYF. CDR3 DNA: TGTGCCAGCAGCGGGGGGTGGACTAGCACAGATACGCAGTATTTT.

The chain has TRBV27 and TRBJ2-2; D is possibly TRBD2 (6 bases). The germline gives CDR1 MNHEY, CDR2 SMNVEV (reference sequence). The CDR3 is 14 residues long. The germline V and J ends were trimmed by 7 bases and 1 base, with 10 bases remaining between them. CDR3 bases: TGTGCCAGCACCGGACTACTGAACACCGGGGAGCTGTTTTTT. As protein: CASTGLLNTGELFF.

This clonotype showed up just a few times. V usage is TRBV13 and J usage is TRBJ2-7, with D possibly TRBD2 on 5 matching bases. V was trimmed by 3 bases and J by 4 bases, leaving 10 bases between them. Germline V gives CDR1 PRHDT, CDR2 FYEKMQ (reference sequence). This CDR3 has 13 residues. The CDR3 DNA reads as TGTGCCAGCAGCTTCCGGACTGATTACGAGCAGTACTTC. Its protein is CASSFRTDYEQYF.

CDR3 amino acids: CASSQATAGGYNEQFF. CDR3 in DNA: TGCGCCAGCAGCCAAGCTACAGCGGGAGGGTACAATGAGCAGTTCTTC. The V gene is TRBV4-1, the J gene TRBJ2-1; 10 positions match TRBD2. Germline V gene data show CDR1 as MGHRA and CDR2 as YSYEKL. J lost 4 bases, V lost 1 base, and 4 bases had no gene match. This CDR3 comprises 16 residues.

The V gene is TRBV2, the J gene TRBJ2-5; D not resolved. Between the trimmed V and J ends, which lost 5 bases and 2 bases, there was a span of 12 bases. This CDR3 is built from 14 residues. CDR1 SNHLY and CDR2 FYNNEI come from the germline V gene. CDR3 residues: CASSTRRVQETQYF. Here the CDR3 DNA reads TGTGCCAGCAGTACCAGACGGGTACAAGAGACCCAGTACTTC.

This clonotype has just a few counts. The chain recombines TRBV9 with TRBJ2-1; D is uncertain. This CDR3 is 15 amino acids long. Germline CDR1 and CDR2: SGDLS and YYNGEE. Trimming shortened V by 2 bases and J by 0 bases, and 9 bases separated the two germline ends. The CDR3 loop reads CASSVTPSSYNEQFF. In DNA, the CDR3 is TGTGCCAGCAGCGTGACTCCTAGCTCCTACAATGAGCAGTTCTTC.

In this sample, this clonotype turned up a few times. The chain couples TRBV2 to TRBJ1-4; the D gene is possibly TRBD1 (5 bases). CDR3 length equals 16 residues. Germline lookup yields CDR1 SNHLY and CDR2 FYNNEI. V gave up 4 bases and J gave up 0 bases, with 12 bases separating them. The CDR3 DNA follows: TGTGCCAGCAGTGTACGACAGACCTCAACTAATGAAAAACTGTTTTTT. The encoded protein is CASSVRQTSTNEKLFF.

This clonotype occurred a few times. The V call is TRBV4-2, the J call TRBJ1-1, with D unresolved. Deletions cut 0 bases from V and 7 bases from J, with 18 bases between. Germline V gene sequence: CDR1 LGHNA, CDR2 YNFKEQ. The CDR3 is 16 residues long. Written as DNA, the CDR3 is TGTGCCAGCAGCCAAGATTATGTCGGTACGGAGAGTGAAGCTTTCTTT. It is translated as CASSQDYVGTESEAFF.

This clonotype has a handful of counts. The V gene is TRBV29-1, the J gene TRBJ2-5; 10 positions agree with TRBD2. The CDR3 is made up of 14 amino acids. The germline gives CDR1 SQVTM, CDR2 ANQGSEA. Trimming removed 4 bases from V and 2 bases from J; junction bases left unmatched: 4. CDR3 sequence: CSVASGGQQETQYF. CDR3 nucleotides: TGCAGCGTTGCTAGCGGGGGCCAACAAGAGACCCAGTACTTC.